The present T cell receptor (beta chain) was sequenced within a study of T-cell reconstitution after alpha-beta-depleted transplantation in children. Study-level findings and limits: Reports say that about two months after transplant, the alpha-beta T cells came out of several hundred graft clones that had expanded. After transplant, high TCRbeta diversity at day 60 in some patients arose from surviving recipient T cells and thymic progenitors. Newly produced T cells mostly provided counts and TCRbeta diversity after one year, as hyperexpanded clones declined.

There are many counts of this clonotype. The antigen is undetermined. One end of the junction varies from germline; a read error may be responsible. Molecular barcoding with unique molecular identifiers was used for the TCRbeta library. A single record per CDR3 protein comes from TCRdb applying MiXCR to the PCR reads. The profile shows around 700,000 distinct CDR3 sequences, around 14% of them singletons. Germline V gives CDR1 SQVTM, CDR2 ANQGSEA. The CDR3 extends over 15 amino acids. The V call is TRBV29-1, the J call TRBJ2-1; no definite D call. This TCR derives from a girl aged 2-15 years with congenital amegakaryocytic thrombocytopenia, due to receive a stem cell transplant. The source material was PBMCs, sampled before TCRalphabeta/CD19-depleted stem cell transplant. The CDR3 DNA is TGCATCGTTGAAGAAGGTTCGGGTGGGTACAATGAGCAGTTCTTC. Residues: CIVEEGSGGYNEQFF.